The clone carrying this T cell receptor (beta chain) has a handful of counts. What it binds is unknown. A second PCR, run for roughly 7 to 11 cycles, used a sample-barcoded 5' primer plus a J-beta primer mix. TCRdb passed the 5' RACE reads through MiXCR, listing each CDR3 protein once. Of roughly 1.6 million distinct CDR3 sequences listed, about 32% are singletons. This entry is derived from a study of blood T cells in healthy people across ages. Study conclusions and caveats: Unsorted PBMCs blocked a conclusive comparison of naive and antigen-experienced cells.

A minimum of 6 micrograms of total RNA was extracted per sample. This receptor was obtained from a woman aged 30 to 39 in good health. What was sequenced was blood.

CDR3 DNA: TGCAGTGCTAGTCCGACTAGGGGGGGAGAGACCCAGTACTTC. Translating it yields CSASPTRGGETQYF. The rearrangement links TRBV20-1 to TRBJ2-5, with D perhaps matching TRBD2 (7 bases). The germline V and J ends were trimmed by 3 bases and 4 bases, with 15 bases remaining between them. The germline V gene encodes CDR1 DFQATT and CDR2 SNEGSKA (reference sequence). This CDR3 is 14 amino acids long.